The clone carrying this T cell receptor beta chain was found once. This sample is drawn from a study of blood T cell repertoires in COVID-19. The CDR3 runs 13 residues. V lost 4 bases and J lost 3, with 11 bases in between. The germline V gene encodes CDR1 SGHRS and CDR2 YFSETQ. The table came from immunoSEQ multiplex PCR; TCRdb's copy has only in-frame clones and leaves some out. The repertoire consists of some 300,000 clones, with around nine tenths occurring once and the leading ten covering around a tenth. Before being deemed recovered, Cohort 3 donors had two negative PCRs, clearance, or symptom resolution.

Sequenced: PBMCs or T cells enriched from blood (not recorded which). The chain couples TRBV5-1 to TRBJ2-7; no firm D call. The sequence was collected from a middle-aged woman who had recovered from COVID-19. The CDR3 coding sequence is TGCGCCAGCAGCCCAGACAACAACTACGAGCAGTACTTC. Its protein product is CASSPDNNYEQYF.